One sample yielded the 15 T cell receptor beta chains listed below, sequenced in a study of T cell clonotyping in hematopoietic cell transplantation. The assay was immunoSEQ multiplex PCR, and TCRdb's table has in-frame clones only and misses some. This table has some 3,300 clones, 90% to 96% appearing once. The time point here: recipient sample about 28 days before transplant, after cytoreduction. This specimen was peripheral blood mononuclear cells, taken before stem cell transplant. Receptors originate from a woman aged 45-65 years with chronic myeloid leukemia. Some clones in this sample may be carry-over from other donors' samples.

The rearrangement links TRBV19 to TRBJ2-7; D assignment may be TRBD1 or TRBD2 (5 bases each). The CDR3 is made up of 14 amino acids. Trimming pared 4 bases from V and 2 bases from J, leaving 12 bases between. The germline V gene encodes CDR1 LNHDA and CDR2 SQIVND (reference sequence). CDR3 sequence (DNA): TGTGCCAGTAGTACGACAAGGGGAGCCTACGAGCAGTACTTC. Protein sequence: CASSTTRGAYEQYF. Full variable domain (missing parts from reference TRBV19 and TRBJ2-7): DGGITQSPKYLFRKEGQNVTLSCEQNLNHDAMYWYRQDPGQGLRLIYYSQIVNDFQKGDIAEGYSVSREKKESFPLTVTSAQKNPTAFYLCASSTTRGAYEQYFGPGTRLTVT.

V gene TRBV19 combines with J gene TRBJ2-4, with D perhaps TRBD2 (7 bases). V was cut by 5 bases and J by 8 bases, with 19 bases left in between. The germline CDR1 and CDR2 sequences are LNHDA and SQIVND (reference sequence). The CDR3 contains 15 residues. The CDR3 nucleotides read TGTGCCAGTAGTGAGAGGGGGGGTCGTCTGGACATTCAGTACTTC. This encodes CASSERGGRLDIQYF.

This chain uses TRBV28 with TRBJ2-1, with TRBD1 identical over 12 bases. CDR1 and CDR2 from the germline V gene are MDHEN and SYDVKM. V trimming: 6 bases; J trimming: 9 bases; junction bases outside the gene matches: 12. The CDR3 length is 16 residues. CDR3 sequence reads: CASRGVGTGGGSEQFF. DNA for the CDR3: TGTGCCAGCAGGGGGGTAGGGACAGGGGGCGGAAGTGAGCAGTTCTTC.

CDR3 region: CASSPGQGGWEQYF. CDR3 DNA: TGTGCCAGCAGCCCAGGACAGGGTGGTTGGGAGCAGTACTTC. The genes are TRBV7-6 and TRBJ2-7, with 8 bases lining up with TRBD1. Germline assignment: CDR1 SGHVS and CDR2 FNYEAQ. V shed 5 bases and J 7 bases; nucleotides not matched to a gene: 10. This CDR3 contains 14 residues.

V is TRBV6-1 and J is TRBJ1-5; D is perhaps TRBD1 (6 bases). The V end lost 6 bases, the J end lost 2 bases, and 17 bases lay between the germline ends. Per germline, CDR1 MNHNS and CDR2 SASEGT. This CDR3 spans 16 amino acids. CDR3 sequence: CASRENRVYGNQPQHF. The DNA for the CDR3 is TGTGCCAGCAGGGAAAACAGGGTTTACGGCAATCAGCCCCAGCATTTT.

J is TRBJ2-7 and V is TRBV2; D is uncertain. The V gene's germline CDR1 is SNHLY and CDR2 FYNNEI. The CDR3 is 14 amino acids. With 2 bases removed from V and 0 bases from J, the gap between germline ends came to 8 bases. The CDR3 coding sequence is TGTGCCAGCAGTGAATACAGCCTCTCCTACGAGCAGTACTTC. Protein sequence: CASSEYSLSYEQYF.

This clone was recorded only once. The V gene is TRBV28, the J gene TRBJ2-7; TRBD1 matches 9 bases. Losses at the gene ends were 4 bases for V and 5 bases for J; bases not matched to a gene: 9. In germline, CDR1 is MDHEN, CDR2 SYDVKM. This CDR3 is built from 15 residues. CDR3 sequence reads: CASSSSGTGSNEQYF. The CDR3 DNA is TGTGCCAGCAGTTCCTCCGGGACAGGGTCCAACGAGCAGTACTTC. Variable domain in full (rest from reference TRBV28 and TRBJ2-7): DVKVTQSSRYLVKRTGEKVFLECVQDMDHENMFWYRQDPGLGLRLIYFSYDVKMKEKGDIPEGYSVSREKKERFSLILESASTNQTSMYLCASSSSGTGSNEQYFGPGTRLTVT.

The chain combines TRBV28 with TRBJ2-1; TRBD1 matches 8 bases. After removal of 9 bases from V and 0 bases from J, the junction contained 13 bases not matched to a gene. This CDR3 has 17 amino acids. CDR1 is MDHEN, CDR2 SYDVKM, per germline. The CDR3 nucleotides read TGTGCCAGTCGGACAGGGATGAGGCTGGGCTCCTACAATGAGCAGTTCTTC. Protein sequence: CASRTGMRLGSYNEQFF.

This chain joins TRBV10-2 and TRBJ1-4; perhaps TRBD1 as D (5 bases). Germline V gives CDR1 WSHSY, CDR2 SAAADI. The V end was cut by 7 bases, the J end by 4 bases, with 19 bases between. The CDR3 spans 16 residues. In DNA form, the CDR3 reads TGCGCCAGCAAGGCCCCTACCGACAGAGATAATGAAAAACTGTTTTTT. It codes for CASKAPTDRDNEKLFF.

The chain combines TRBV7-3 with TRBJ2-2; D not resolved. V lost 1 base, J lost 5 bases, and 2 bases lay in between. The CDR3 runs 12 residues. The germline V gene encodes CDR1 SGHTA and CDR2 FQGTGA. The CDR3 here is CASSLSTGELFF. The CDR3 DNA reads as TGTGCCAGCAGCTTAAGTACCGGGGAGCTGTTTTTT.

The J gene is TRBJ2-7, the V gene TRBV6-6; D gene uncertain. V gave up 3 bases and J gave up 4 bases, with 7 bases separating them. Germline V gene data show CDR1 as MNHNY and CDR2 as SVGAGI (reference sequence). The CDR3 is 12 amino acids. The CDR3 reads CASSYGPYEQYF. In DNA form, the CDR3 reads TGTGCCAGCAGTTATGGACCTTACGAGCAGTACTTC.

V and J are TRBV27 and TRBJ1-2, with 7 positions matching TRBD1. The CDR3 is 15 amino acids. V was clipped by 4 bases and J by 2 bases; unmatched bases: 7. Per germline, CDR1 MNHEY and CDR2 SMNVEV (reference sequence). The CDR3 reads CASSSQGEVNYGYTF. The CDR3 DNA is TGTGCCAGCAGTTCTCAGGGGGAGGTAAACTATGGCTACACCTTC.

The chain couples TRBV6-4 to TRBJ1-1, with D tentatively TRBD1 (5 bases). CDR1 is MRHNA and CDR2 is SNTAGT in the germline V gene. V shed 3 bases and J shed 4 bases, with 12 bases lying between them. The CDR3 contains 14 residues. Written as DNA, the CDR3 is TGTGCCAGCAGTGAGCAGGGAGGTAGCACTGAAGCTTTCTTT. Translation: CASSEQGGSTEAFF.

The chain carries TRBV16 and TRBJ2-2; 7 bases are a match to TRBD1. Germline CDR1 reads KGHSY; CDR2 reads FQNENV. Germline trimming cut 2 bases from V and 4 bases from J; bases unmatched to any gene: 4. The CDR3 runs to 15 residues. CDR3 sequence reads: CASSQLTGFTGELFF. Written as DNA, the CDR3 is TGTGCCAGCAGCCAACTGACAGGGTTCACCGGGGAGCTGTTTTTT.

The chain links TRBV10-3 to TRBJ2-5; D possibly corresponds to TRBD1 (5 bases). Trimming cost V 3 bases and J 4 bases, with 6 bases left between them. Germline loops: CDR1 ENHRY, CDR2 SYGVKD. CDR3 size: 12 residues. The CDR3: CAISDRGETQYF. The CDR3 region has the DNA TGTGCCATCAGTGATAGGGGAGAGACCCAGTACTTC.